A selection of T cell receptor beta chains follows, all from one sample in a study of OX40 agonist ivuxolimab in advanced cancers. The repertoire was sequenced with immunoSEQ multiplex PCR; TCRdb's copy has only in-frame clones and lacks some. In the table there are 35,000 to 50,000 clones, around 89% of which are singletons. Sample: CD4+ or CD8+ T cells sorted from blood, taken in a trial of the OX40 agonist ivuxolimab. These receptors were taken from an adult with an advanced solid tumor such as melanoma, head and neck, liver or kidney cancer. Both conserved end residues are part of each CDR3. Each record gives: D gene, J gene, clone size, V gene, CDR3 protein, CDR3 DNA. D genes are given only for firm matches. Clone size is given for some rows only: seen once, a few or many times, or a class if the clone is expanded.

D gene: TRBD2
J gene: TRBJ2-5
clone size: -
V gene: TRBV4-3
CDR3 protein: CASSQGEGRSFRETQYF
CDR3 DNA: TGCGCCAGCAGCCAGGGGGAGGGGCGGAGTTTCAGGGAGACCCAGTACTTC

D gene: TRBD1
J gene: TRBJ1-2
clone size: -
V gene: TRBV18
CDR3 protein: CASSPGQGWGYGYTF
CDR3 DNA: TGTGCCAGCTCACCCGGACAGGGATGGGGTTATGGCTACACCTTC

D gene: -
J gene: TRBJ2-2
clone size: -
V gene: TRBV5-1
CDR3 protein: CASSLQGGNTGELFF
CDR3 DNA: TGCGCCAGCAGCTTGCAGGGAGGGAACACCGGGGAGCTGTTTTTT

D gene: -
J gene: TRBJ2-2
clone size: -
V gene: TRBV18
CDR3 protein: CASSPPSREVGELFF
CDR3 DNA: TGTGCCAGCTCACCACCATCTAGGGAGGTCGGGGAGCTGTTTTTT

D gene: -
J gene: TRBJ1-1
clone size: -
V gene: TRBV5-1
CDR3 protein: CASSSAGGDTEAFF
CDR3 DNA: TGCGCCAGCAGCTCGGCCGGGGGCGACACTGAAGCTTTCTTT

D gene: TRBD1
J gene: TRBJ1-1
clone size: -
V gene: TRBV28
CDR3 protein: CASTTGLLAEAFF
CDR3 DNA: TGTGCCAGTACGACAGGGCTCCTCGCTGAAGCTTTCTTT

D gene: -
J gene: TRBJ2-5
clone size: -
V gene: TRBV28
CDR3 protein: CASGGPQETQYF
CDR3 DNA: TGTGCCAGCGGGGGTCCCCAAGAGACCCAGTACTTC

D gene: -
J gene: TRBJ2-7
clone size: once
V gene: TRBV6-6
CDR3 protein: CASSHGGARASEQYF
CDR3 DNA: TGTGCCAGCAGCCACGGGGGAGCGAGAGCATCCGAGCAGTACTTC

D gene: -
J gene: TRBJ2-1
clone size: -
V gene: TRBV7-2
CDR3 protein: CASSLSGADSYNEQFF
CDR3 DNA: TGTGCCAGCAGCTTATCAGGGGCCGACTCCTACAATGAGCAGTTCTTC

D gene: TRBD1
J gene: TRBJ2-2
clone size: -
V gene: TRBV15
CDR3 protein: CATSRGQVANTGELFF
CDR3 DNA: TGTGCCACCAGCCGAGGACAGGTCGCGAACACCGGGGAGCTGTTTTTT

D gene: -
J gene: TRBJ1-1
clone size: -
V gene: TRBV7-6
CDR3 protein: CASSSLAFPEAFF
CDR3 DNA: TGTGCCAGCAGCTCCCTAGCCTTCCCTGAAGCTTTCTTT

D gene: TRBD1
J gene: TRBJ2-7
clone size: -
V gene: TRBV28
CDR3 protein: CASSFVRQGYEQYF
CDR3 DNA: TGTGCCAGCAGTTTTGTGAGACAGGGTTACGAGCAGTACTTC

D gene: TRBD1
J gene: TRBJ1-6
clone size: -
V gene: TRBV30
CDR3 protein: CAWDRGAQADSPLHF
CDR3 DNA: TGTGCCTGGGACAGGGGAGCGCAGGCGGATTCACCCCTCCACTTT

D gene: -
J gene: TRBJ1-1
clone size: -
V gene: TRBV6-1
CDR3 protein: CASSESRADLMNTEAFF
CDR3 DNA: TGTGCCAGCAGTGAGTCAAGGGCCGATTTAATGAACACTGAAGCTTTCTTT

D gene: -
J gene: TRBJ2-7
clone size: -
V gene: TRBV29-1
CDR3 protein: CSVEGEGSYEQYF
CDR3 DNA: TGCAGCGTTGAGGGGGAAGGGTCCTACGAGCAGTACTTC

D gene: TRBD2
J gene: TRBJ2-1
clone size: -
V gene: TRBV28
CDR3 protein: CASCTPASGKYNEQFF
CDR3 DNA: TGTGCCAGCTGTACTCCCGCTAGCGGGAAATACAATGAGCAGTTCTTC

D gene: -
J gene: TRBJ1-1
clone size: -
V gene: TRBV6-1
CDR3 protein: CASSRTVNTEAFF
CDR3 DNA: TGTGCCAGCAGTAGGACAGTGAACACTGAAGCTTTCTTT

D gene: -
J gene: TRBJ1-1
clone size: -
V gene: TRBV6-5
CDR3 protein: CASSYQTRASEAFF
CDR3 DNA: TGTGCCAGCAGTTACCAGACACGGGCGTCTGAAGCTTTCTTT

D gene: TRBD1
J gene: TRBJ2-7
clone size: -
V gene: TRBV19
CDR3 protein: CASSIRTGTYEQYF
CDR3 DNA: TGTGCCAGTAGTATAAGGACAGGGACCTACGAGCAGTACTTC

D gene: TRBD1
J gene: TRBJ2-2
clone size: -
V gene: TRBV6-1
CDR3 protein: CASTDRGRGTGELFF
CDR3 DNA: TGTGCCAGCACAGACAGGGGAAGAGGAACCGGGGAGCTGTTTTTT

D gene: TRBD1
J gene: TRBJ2-7
clone size: once
V gene: TRBV5-4
CDR3 protein: CASSSRDSSYEQYF
CDR3 DNA: TGTGCCAGCAGCTCCCGGGACAGCTCCTACGAGCAGTACTTC

D gene: TRBD1
J gene: TRBJ1-4
clone size: -
V gene: TRBV4-3
CDR3 protein: CASSPLGQGPIKDNEKLFF
CDR3 DNA: TGCGCCAGCAGCCCGCTCGGACAGGGGCCCATTAAAGATAATGAAAAACTGTTTTTT

D gene: TRBD1
J gene: TRBJ2-5
clone size: -
V gene: TRBV18
CDR3 protein: CASSPESGGQETQYF
CDR3 DNA: TGTGCCAGCTCACCAGAGTCAGGGGGCCAAGAGACCCAGTACTTC

D gene: TRBD1
J gene: TRBJ2-1
clone size: -
V gene: TRBV5-1
CDR3 protein: CASSLALDRVNEQFF
CDR3 DNA: TGCGCCAGCAGCTTGGCCTTGGACAGGGTAAATGAGCAGTTCTTC

D gene: -
J gene: TRBJ2-7
clone size: once
V gene: TRBV5-6
CDR3 protein: CASSTGPLAYEQYF
CDR3 DNA: TGTGCCAGCAGCACAGGGCCCCTTGCGTACGAGCAGTACTTC

D gene: -
J gene: TRBJ1-1
clone size: -
V gene: TRBV15
CDR3 protein: CATSRDFGSYIMNTEAFF
CDR3 DNA: TGTGCCACCAGCAGAGATTTTGGGTCGTATATCATGAACACTGAAGCTTTCTTT

D gene: -
J gene: TRBJ2-7
clone size: -
V gene: TRBV5-4
CDR3 protein: CASSLTRHSYEQYF
CDR3 DNA: TGTGCCAGCAGCTTAACCAGGCATTCCTACGAGCAGTACTTC

D gene: -
J gene: TRBJ2-2
clone size: -
V gene: TRBV5-1
CDR3 protein: CASRESGRTLDTGELFF
CDR3 DNA: TGCGCCAGCAGGGAGTCGGGGCGCACCTTGGACACCGGGGAGCTGTTTTTT

D gene: -
J gene: TRBJ1-2
clone size: -
V gene: TRBV7-2
CDR3 protein: CASSLYYGYTF
CDR3 DNA: TGTGCCAGCAGCCTCTACTATGGCTACACCTTC

D gene: -
J gene: TRBJ1-1
clone size: -
V gene: TRBV30
CDR3 protein: CAWRGGRVTEAFF
CDR3 DNA: TGTGCCTGGCGGGGGGGGAGGGTTACTGAAGCTTTCTTT

D gene: -
J gene: TRBJ2-5
clone size: -
V gene: TRBV7-6
CDR3 protein: CASITGRNPETQYF
CDR3 DNA: TGTGCCAGCATAACAGGGAGAAACCCTGAGACCCAGTACTTC

D gene: -
J gene: TRBJ2-2
clone size: -
V gene: TRBV27
CDR3 protein: CASSSAVGELFF
CDR3 DNA: TGTGCCAGCAGTTCAGCGGTCGGGGAGCTGTTTTTT

D gene: -
J gene: TRBJ1-3
clone size: -
V gene: TRBV7-2
CDR3 protein: CASSQTASGNTIYF
CDR3 DNA: TGTGCCAGCAGCCAGACAGCCTCTGGAAACACCATATATTTT

D gene: TRBD2
J gene: TRBJ2-5
clone size: -
V gene: TRBV7-2
CDR3 protein: CASSLAGGQETQYF
CDR3 DNA: TGTGCCAGCAGCTTGGCGGGGGGACAAGAGACCCAGTACTTC

D gene: -
J gene: TRBJ2-5
clone size: -
V gene: TRBV6-1
CDR3 protein: CASSAVGGSRETQYF
CDR3 DNA: TGTGCCAGCAGTGCCGTGGGGGGCTCTAGGGAGACCCAGTACTTC

D gene: -
J gene: TRBJ1-1
clone size: -
V gene: TRBV5-1
CDR3 protein: CASSLEGEAFF
CDR3 DNA: TGCGCCAGCAGCTTGGAAGGGGAAGCTTTCTTT

D gene: TRBD1
J gene: TRBJ1-5
clone size: -
V gene: TRBV7-6
CDR3 protein: CASSQGTGSQPQHF
CDR3 DNA: TGTGCCAGCAGCCAGGGGACAGGGAGTCAGCCCCAGCATTTT

D gene: TRBD1
J gene: TRBJ1-1
clone size: -
V gene: TRBV29-1
CDR3 protein: CSVLGQGAREAFF
CDR3 DNA: TGCAGCGTCCTCGGACAGGGGGCGAGGGAAGCTTTCTTT

D gene: TRBD1
J gene: TRBJ1-1
clone size: -
V gene: TRBV9
CDR3 protein: CASSVELGQGTPAFF
CDR3 DNA: TGTGCCAGCAGCGTAGAGTTAGGACAGGGGACACCAGCTTTCTTT

D gene: TRBD1
J gene: TRBJ2-2
clone size: -
V gene: TRBV2
CDR3 protein: CASLRDSNTGELFF
CDR3 DNA: TGTGCCAGCCTCCGGGACAGCAACACCGGGGAGCTGTTTTTT

D gene: -
J gene: TRBJ2-5
clone size: -
V gene: TRBV30
CDR3 protein: CAWSPGPLAETQYF
CDR3 DNA: TGTGCCTGGAGCCCGGGACCTTTGGCGGAGACCCAGTACTTC

D gene: TRBD1
J gene: TRBJ2-1
clone size: -
V gene: TRBV2
CDR3 protein: CASSRKTGGYNEQFF
CDR3 DNA: TGTGCCAGCAGTAGGAAGACAGGGGGGTACAATGAGCAGTTCTTC

D gene: -
J gene: TRBJ1-1
clone size: -
V gene: TRBV16
CDR3 protein: CASSQGRPIGAEAFF
CDR3 DNA: TGTGCCAGCAGCCAAGGAAGGCCCATTGGGGCTGAAGCTTTCTTT

D gene: -
J gene: TRBJ1-3
clone size: -
V gene: TRBV7-2
CDR3 protein: CASSLEVSGGFRDTIYF
CDR3 DNA: TGTGCCAGCAGCTTAGAGGTGTCGGGGGGATTTCGGGACACCATATATTTT

D gene: -
J gene: TRBJ1-4
clone size: -
V gene: TRBV7-9
CDR3 protein: CASSLTMEEKLFF
CDR3 DNA: TGTGCCAGCAGTCTAACCATGGAAGAAAAACTGTTTTTT

D gene: -
J gene: TRBJ2-5
clone size: few
V gene: TRBV6-1
CDR3 protein: CASSEAGGAETQYF
CDR3 DNA: TGTGCCAGCAGTGAAGCGGGGGGGGCAGAGACCCAGTACTTC

D gene: TRBD2
J gene: TRBJ2-7
clone size: -
V gene: TRBV4-2
CDR3 protein: CASSQGILAGGIYEQYF
CDR3 DNA: TGTGCCAGCAGCCAAGGAATACTAGCGGGAGGGATCTACGAGCAGTACTTC

D gene: TRBD1
J gene: TRBJ1-2
clone size: -
V gene: TRBV19
CDR3 protein: CASMVTGGSGYGYTF
CDR3 DNA: TGTGCCAGTATGGTGACAGGGGGCTCTGGCTATGGCTACACCTTC

D gene: TRBD1
J gene: TRBJ2-5
clone size: once
V gene: TRBV29-1
CDR3 protein: CSVMDRGLSKETQYF
CDR3 DNA: TGCAGCGTAATGGACAGGGGGCTGAGTAAAGAGACCCAGTACTTC

D gene: -
J gene: TRBJ2-1
clone size: -
V gene: TRBV28
CDR3 protein: CASSSGIHEQFF
CDR3 DNA: TGTGCCAGCAGCTCGGGGATTCATGAGCAGTTCTTC

D gene: -
J gene: TRBJ2-2
clone size: few
V gene: TRBV10-1
CDR3 protein: CASSKTGTLNTGELFF
CDR3 DNA: TGCGCCAGCAGTAAAACCGGGACATTGAACACCGGGGAGCTGTTTTTT

D gene: -
J gene: TRBJ1-2
clone size: -
V gene: TRBV28
CDR3 protein: CASSQVGIYGYTF
CDR3 DNA: TGTGCCAGCAGTCAGGTGGGGATCTATGGCTACACCTTC

D gene: TRBD1
J gene: TRBJ1-3
clone size: -
V gene: TRBV6-5
CDR3 protein: CASSKQGASIYF
CDR3 DNA: TGTGCCAGCAGTAAACAGGGGGCGTCCATATATTTT

D gene: -
J gene: TRBJ1-1
clone size: -
V gene: TRBV30
CDR3 protein: CAWTTGVQAFF
CDR3 DNA: TGTGCCTGGACCACGGGGGTTCAAGCTTTCTTT

D gene: -
J gene: TRBJ2-7
clone size: once
V gene: TRBV27
CDR3 protein: CASSLNRAAYEQYF
CDR3 DNA: TGTGCCAGCAGTTTAAACAGGGCAGCGTACGAGCAGTACTTC

D gene: -
J gene: TRBJ1-1
clone size: -
V gene: TRBV11-2
CDR3 protein: CASSLSRTNTEAFF
CDR3 DNA: TGTGCCAGCAGCCTTAGTCGGACGAACACTGAAGCTTTCTTT

D gene: TRBD2
J gene: TRBJ2-1
clone size: -
V gene: TRBV28
CDR3 protein: CASSLGTRVNEQFF
CDR3 DNA: TGTGCCAGCAGTCTAGGGACTAGGGTCAATGAGCAGTTCTTC

D gene: TRBD1
J gene: TRBJ2-7
clone size: -
V gene: TRBV5-1
CDR3 protein: CASSSGQGLYEQYF
CDR3 DNA: TGCGCCAGCAGCTCGGGACAGGGGCTGTACGAGCAGTACTTC